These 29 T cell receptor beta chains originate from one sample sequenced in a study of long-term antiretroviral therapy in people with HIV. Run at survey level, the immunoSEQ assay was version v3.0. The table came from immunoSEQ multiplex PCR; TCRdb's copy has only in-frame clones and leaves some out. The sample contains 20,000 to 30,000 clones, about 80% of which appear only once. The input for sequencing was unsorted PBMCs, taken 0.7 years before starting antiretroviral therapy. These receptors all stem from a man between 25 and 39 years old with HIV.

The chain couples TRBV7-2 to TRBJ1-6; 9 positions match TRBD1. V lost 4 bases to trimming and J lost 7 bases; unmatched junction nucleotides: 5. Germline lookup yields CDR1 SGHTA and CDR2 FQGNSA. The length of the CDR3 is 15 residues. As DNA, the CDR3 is TGTGCCAGCAGCTCCCGCGGACAGGGGAATTCACCCCTCCACTTT. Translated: CASSSRGQGNSPLHF. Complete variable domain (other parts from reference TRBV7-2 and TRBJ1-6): GAGVSQSPSNKVTEKGKDVELRCDPISGHTALYWYRQSLGQGLEFLIYFQGNSAPDKSGLPSDRFSAERTGGSVSTLTIQRTQQEDSAVYLCASSSRGQGNSPLHFGNGTRLTVT.

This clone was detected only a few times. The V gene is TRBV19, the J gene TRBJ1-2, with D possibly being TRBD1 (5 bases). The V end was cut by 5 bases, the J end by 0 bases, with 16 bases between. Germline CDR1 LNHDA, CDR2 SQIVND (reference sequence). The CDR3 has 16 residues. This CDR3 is CASSGTDSASNYGYTF. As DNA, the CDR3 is TGTGCCAGTAGTGGAACCGACAGTGCCTCTAACTATGGCTACACCTTC.

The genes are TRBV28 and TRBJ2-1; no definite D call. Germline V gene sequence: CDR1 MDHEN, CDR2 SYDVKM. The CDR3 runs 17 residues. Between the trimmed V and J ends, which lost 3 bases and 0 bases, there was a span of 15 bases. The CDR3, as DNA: TGTGCCAGCAGTTTTAAAGGTGTCCTTAGCTCCTACAATGAGCAGTTCTTC. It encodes CASSFKGVLSSYNEQFF.

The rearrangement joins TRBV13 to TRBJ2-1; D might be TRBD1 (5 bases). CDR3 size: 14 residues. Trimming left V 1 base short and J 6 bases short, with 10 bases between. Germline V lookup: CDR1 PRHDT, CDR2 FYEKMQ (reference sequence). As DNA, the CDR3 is TGTGCCAGCAGCTTAGACAGGAGTGGCAATGAGCAGTTCTTC. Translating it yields CASSLDRSGNEQFF.

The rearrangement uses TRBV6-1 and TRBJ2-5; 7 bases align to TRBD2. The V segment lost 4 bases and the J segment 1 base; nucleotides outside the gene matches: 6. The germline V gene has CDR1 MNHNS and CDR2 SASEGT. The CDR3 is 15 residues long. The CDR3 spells CASSGGGTGQETQYF. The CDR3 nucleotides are TGTGCCAGCAGTGGGGGGGGGACCGGCCAAGAGACCCAGTACTTC.

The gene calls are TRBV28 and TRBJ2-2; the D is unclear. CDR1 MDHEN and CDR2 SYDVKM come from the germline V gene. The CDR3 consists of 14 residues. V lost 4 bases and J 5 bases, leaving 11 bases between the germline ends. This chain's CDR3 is CASSYRRSTGELFF. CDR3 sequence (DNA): TGTGCCAGCAGTTACCGGCGTAGTACCGGGGAGCTGTTTTTT.

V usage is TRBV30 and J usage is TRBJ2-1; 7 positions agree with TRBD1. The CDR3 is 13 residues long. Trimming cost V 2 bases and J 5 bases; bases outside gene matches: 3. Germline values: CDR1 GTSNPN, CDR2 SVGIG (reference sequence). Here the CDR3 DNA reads TGTGCCTGGAGTTGGGACAGCAACAATGAGCAGTTCTTC. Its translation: CAWSWDSNNEQFF.

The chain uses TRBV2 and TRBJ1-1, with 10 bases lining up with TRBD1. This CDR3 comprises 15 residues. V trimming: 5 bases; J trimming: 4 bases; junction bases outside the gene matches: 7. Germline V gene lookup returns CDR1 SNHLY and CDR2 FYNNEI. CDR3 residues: CASSTPGQGTTEAFF. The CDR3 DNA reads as TGTGCCAGCAGTACTCCGGGACAGGGGACCACTGAAGCTTTCTTT.

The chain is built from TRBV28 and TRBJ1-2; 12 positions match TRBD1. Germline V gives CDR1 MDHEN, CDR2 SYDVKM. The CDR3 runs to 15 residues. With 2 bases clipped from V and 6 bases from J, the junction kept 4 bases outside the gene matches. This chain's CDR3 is CASSLGTGGLDGYTF. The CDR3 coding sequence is TGTGCCAGCAGTTTAGGGACAGGGGGCCTAGATGGCTACACCTTC.

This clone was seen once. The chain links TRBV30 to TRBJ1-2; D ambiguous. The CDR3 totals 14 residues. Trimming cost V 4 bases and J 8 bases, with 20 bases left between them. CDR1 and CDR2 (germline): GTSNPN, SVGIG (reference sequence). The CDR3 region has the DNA TGTGCCTGGACCTCCGGGCAACCGAAACGGGGCTACACCTTC. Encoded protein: CAWTSGQPKRGYTF.

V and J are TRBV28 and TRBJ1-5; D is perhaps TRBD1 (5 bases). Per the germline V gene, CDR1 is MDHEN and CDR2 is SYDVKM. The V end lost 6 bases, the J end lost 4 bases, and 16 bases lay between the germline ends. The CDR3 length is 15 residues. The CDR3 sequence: CASSRRGTRNQPQHF. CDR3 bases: TGTGCCAGCAGCAGGAGGGGAACTCGTAATCAGCCCCAGCATTTT.

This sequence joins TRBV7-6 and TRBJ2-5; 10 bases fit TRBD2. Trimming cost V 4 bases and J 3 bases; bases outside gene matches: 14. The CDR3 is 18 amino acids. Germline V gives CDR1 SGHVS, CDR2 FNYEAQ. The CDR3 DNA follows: TGTGCCAGCAGCTCGGGACTAGCGAACAGAGAAAGGAAAGAGACCCAGTACTTC. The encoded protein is CASSSGLANRERKETQYF.

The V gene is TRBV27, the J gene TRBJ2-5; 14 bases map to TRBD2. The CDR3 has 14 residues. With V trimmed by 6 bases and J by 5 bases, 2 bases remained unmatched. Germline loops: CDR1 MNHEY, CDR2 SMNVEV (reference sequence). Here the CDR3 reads CASRRLAGGETQYF. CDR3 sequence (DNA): TGTGCCAGCAGAAGACTAGCGGGAGGGGAGACCCAGTACTTC.

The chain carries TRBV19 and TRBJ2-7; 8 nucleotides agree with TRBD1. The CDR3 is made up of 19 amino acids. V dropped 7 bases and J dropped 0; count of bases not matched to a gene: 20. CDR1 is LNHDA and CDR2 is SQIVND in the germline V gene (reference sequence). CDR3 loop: CASTPPPRQGTLFSYEQYF. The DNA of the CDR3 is TGTGCCAGTACCCCTCCTCCTAGACAGGGGACCCTATTCTCCTACGAGCAGTACTTC. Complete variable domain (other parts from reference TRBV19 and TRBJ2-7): DGGITQSPKYLFRKEGQNVTLSCEQNLNHDAMYWYRQDPGQGLRLIYYSQIVNDFQKGDIAEGYSVSREKKESFPLTVTSAQKNPTAFYLCASTPPPRQGTLFSYEQYFGPGTRLTVT.

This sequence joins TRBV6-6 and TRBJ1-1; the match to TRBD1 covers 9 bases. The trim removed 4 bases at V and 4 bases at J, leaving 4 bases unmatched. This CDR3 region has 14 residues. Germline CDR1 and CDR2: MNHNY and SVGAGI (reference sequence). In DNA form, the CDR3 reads TGTGCCAGCAGTTTTGGACAGGGGAGCACTGAAGCTTTCTTT. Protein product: CASSFGQGSTEAFF.

Here the CDR3 reads CASSKVSPGDTQYF. In DNA form, the CDR3 reads TGCGCCAGCAGCAAAGTGTCCCCGGGAGATACGCAGTATTTT. This chain links TRBV4-1 with TRBJ2-3; the D is unclear. Between the trimmed V and J ends, which lost 5 bases and 5 bases, there was a span of 14 bases. Germline V gene lookup returns CDR1 MGHRA and CDR2 YSYEKL. The CDR3 loop spans 14 amino acids.

The CDR3 bases are TGTGCCACCAGGCAAGGCGGAGCGGCGGTGGAAAAACTGTTTTTT. Translating it yields CATRQGGAAVEKLFF. This sequence joins TRBV15 and TRBJ1-4; D unclear. The V gene lost 6 bases and the J gene lost 8 bases, with 19 bases spanning the gap. CDR3 length equals 15 residues. CDR1 and CDR2 (germline): LNHNV, YYDKDF (reference sequence).

CDR3 sequence (DNA): TGTGCCAGCAGCGTAACTAGAGGCGGGGAGCTGTTTTTT. Its protein product is CASSVTRGGELFF. The rearrangement links TRBV5-4 to TRBJ2-2; TRBD2 is a possible D gene (5 bases). CDR1 is SGHNT and CDR2 is YYREEE in the germline V gene (reference sequence). V was cut by 4 bases and J by 7 bases, with 11 bases left in between. The CDR3 has 13 residues. Full variable domain (outside the CDR3, taken from reference TRBV5-4 and TRBJ2-2): ETGVTQSPTHLIKTRGQQVTLRCSSQSGHNTVSWYQQALGQGPQFIFQYYREEENGRGNFPPRFSGLQFPNYSSELNVNALELDDSALYLCASSVTRGGELFFGEGSRLTVL.

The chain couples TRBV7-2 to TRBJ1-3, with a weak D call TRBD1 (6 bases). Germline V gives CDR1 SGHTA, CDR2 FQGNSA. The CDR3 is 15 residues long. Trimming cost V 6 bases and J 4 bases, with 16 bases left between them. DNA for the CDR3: TGTGCCAGCAGAGGGGGGGGTTCGGGCGGAAACACCATATATTTT. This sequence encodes CASRGGGSGGNTIYF.

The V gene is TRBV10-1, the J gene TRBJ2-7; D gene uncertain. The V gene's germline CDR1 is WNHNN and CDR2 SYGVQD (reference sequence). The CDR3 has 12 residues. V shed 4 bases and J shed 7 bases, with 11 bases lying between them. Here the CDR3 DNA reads TGCGCCAGCAGTGTGAGTTTGGGGGAGCAGTACTTC. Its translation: CASSVSLGEQYF.

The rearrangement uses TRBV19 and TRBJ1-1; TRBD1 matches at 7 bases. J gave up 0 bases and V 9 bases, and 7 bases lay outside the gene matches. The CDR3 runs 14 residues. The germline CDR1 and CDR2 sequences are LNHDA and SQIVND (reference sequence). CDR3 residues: CASLRDSVNTEAFF. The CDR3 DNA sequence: TGTGCCAGCCTCCGGGACAGTGTGAACACTGAAGCTTTCTTT.

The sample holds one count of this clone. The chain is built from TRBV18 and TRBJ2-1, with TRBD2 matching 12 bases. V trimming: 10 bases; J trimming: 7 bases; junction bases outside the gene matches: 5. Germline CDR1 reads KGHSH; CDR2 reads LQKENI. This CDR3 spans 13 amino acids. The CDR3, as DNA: TGTGCCACCCGACTAGCGGGAGTGAATGAGCAGTTCTTC. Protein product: CATRLAGVNEQFF.

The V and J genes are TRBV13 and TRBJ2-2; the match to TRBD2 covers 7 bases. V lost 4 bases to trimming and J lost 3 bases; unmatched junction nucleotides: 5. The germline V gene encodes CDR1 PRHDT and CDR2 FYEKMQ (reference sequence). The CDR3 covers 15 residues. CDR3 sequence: CASSYGTTYTGELFF. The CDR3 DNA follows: TGTGCCAGCAGCTACGGGACTACCTACACCGGGGAGCTGTTTTTT.

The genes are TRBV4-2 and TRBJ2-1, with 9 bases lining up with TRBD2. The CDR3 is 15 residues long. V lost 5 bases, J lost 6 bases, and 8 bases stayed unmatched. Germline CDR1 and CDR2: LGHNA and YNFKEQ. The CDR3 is CASSREIAGANEQFF. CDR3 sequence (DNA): TGTGCCAGCAGCAGGGAAATAGCGGGGGCCAATGAGCAGTTCTTC.

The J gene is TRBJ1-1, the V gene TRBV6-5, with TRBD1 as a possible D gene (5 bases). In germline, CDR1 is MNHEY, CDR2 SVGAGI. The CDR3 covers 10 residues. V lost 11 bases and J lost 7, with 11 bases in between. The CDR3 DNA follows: TGTGCCGCAGGAAGGGGTGAAGCTTTCTTT. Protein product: CAAGRGEAFF.

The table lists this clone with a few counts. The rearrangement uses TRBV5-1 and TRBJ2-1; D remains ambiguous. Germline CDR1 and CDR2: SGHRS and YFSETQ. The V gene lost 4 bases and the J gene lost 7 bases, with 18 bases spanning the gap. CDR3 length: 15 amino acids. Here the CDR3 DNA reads TGCGCCAGCAGCCCCCCGTCCCTTTTGTCGAATGAGCAGTTCTTC. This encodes CASSPPSLLSNEQFF.

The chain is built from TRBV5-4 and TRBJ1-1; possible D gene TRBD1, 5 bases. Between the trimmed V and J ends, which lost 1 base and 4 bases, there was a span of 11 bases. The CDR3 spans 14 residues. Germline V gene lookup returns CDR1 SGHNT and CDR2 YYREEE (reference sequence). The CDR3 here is CASSLSPGTTEAFF. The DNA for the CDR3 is TGTGCCAGCAGCTTGTCGCCAGGGACCACTGAAGCTTTCTTT.

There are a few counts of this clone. CDR3 residues: CASSTGQGVEQYF. The DNA for the CDR3 is TGCGCCAGCAGCACGGGACAGGGGGTCGAGCAGTACTTC. The rearrangement links TRBV4-1 to TRBJ2-7, with 11 positions matching TRBD1. The CDR3 consists of 13 residues. The germline CDR1 and CDR2 sequences are MGHRA and YSYEKL. J gave up 6 bases and V 5 bases, and 3 bases lay outside the gene matches.

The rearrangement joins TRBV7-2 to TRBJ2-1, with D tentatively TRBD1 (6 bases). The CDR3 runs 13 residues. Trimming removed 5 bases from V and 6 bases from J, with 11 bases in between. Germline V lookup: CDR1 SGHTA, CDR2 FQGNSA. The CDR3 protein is CASSPEGVNEQFF. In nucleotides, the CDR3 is TGTGCCAGCAGCCCAGAGGGGGTCAATGAGCAGTTCTTC.